This T cell receptor beta chain was sequenced during a study of CD8 T cells in Susac syndrome. RNA amounts of about 0.5 to 1 ug underwent reverse transcription with random hexamers. Amplification of TCR beta CDR3 was carried out by immunoSEQ multiplex PCR, which covered 54 Vbeta and 13 Jbeta segments. TCRdb reprocessed the immunoSEQ multiplex PCR reads with MiXCR, giving one entry per CDR3 protein. The sample includes approximately 110,000 distinct CDR3 sequences, 93% seen only once; the top ten take 0.25% to 0.35%. From blood CD8+ and CD4+ T cells, the TCR beta chain was sequenced. CDR3 length equals 17 residues. Germline CDR1 SQVTM, CDR2 ANQGSEA. V lost 3 bases to trimming and J lost 0 bases, with 18 bases between them.

This TCR derives from a human donor with multiple sclerosis. The sample taken for sequencing was CD8+ T cells from PBMCs. J is TRBJ2-1 and V is TRBV29-1; weak D call: TRBD1 (6 bases). The CDR3 here is CSVETGQGSISYNEQFF. For the CDR3, the DNA is TGCAGCGTTGAGACAGGCCAGGGGTCCATCTCCTACAATGAGCAGTTCTTC.